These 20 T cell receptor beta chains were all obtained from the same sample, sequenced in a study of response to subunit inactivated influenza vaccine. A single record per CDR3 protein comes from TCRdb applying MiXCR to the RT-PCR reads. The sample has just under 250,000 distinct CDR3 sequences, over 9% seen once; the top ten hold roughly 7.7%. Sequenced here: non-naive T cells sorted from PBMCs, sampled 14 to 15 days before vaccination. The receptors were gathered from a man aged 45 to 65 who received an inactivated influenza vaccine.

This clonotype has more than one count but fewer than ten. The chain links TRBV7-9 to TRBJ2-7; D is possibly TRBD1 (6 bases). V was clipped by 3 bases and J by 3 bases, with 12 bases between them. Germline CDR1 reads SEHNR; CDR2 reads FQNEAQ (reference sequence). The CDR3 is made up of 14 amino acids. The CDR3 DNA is TGTGCCAGCAGCTTTCCGCAGGGGAGCTACGAGCAGTACTTC. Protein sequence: CASSFPQGSYEQYF.

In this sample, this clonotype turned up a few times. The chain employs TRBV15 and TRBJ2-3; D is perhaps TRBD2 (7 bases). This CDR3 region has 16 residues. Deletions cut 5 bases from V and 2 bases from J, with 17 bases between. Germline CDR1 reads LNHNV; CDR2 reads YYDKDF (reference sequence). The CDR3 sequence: CATSVGLTGFTDTQYF. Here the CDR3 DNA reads TGTGCCACCAGCGTGGGACTAACAGGGTTCACAGATACGCAGTATTTT.

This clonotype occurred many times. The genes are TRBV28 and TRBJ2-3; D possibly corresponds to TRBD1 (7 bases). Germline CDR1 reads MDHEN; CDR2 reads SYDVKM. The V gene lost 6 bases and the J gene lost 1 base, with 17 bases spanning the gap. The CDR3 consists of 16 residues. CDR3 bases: TGTGCCAGCAGCCAACCAGGGGGGCGGGGCACAGATACGCAGTATTTT. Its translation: CASSQPGGRGTDTQYF. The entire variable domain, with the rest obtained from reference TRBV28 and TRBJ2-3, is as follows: DVKVTQSSRYLVKRTGEKVFLECVQDMDHENMFWYRQDPGLGLRLIYFSYDVKMKEKGDIPEGYSVSREKKERFSLILESASTNQTSMYLCASSQPGGRGTDTQYFGPGTRLTVL.

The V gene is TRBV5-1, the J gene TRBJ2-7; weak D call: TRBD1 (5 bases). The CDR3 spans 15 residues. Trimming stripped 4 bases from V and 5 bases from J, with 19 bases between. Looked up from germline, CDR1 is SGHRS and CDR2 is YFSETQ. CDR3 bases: TGCGCCAGCAGCCCAGAGCCAGGTACAGGAGACGAGCAGTACTTC. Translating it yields CASSPEPGTGDEQYF.

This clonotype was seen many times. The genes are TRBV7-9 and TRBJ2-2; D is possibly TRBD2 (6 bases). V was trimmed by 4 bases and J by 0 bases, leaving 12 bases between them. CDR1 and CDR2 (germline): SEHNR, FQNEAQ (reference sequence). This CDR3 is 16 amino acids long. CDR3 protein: CASSSGTPPNTGELFF. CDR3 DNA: TGTGCCAGCAGCTCTGGGACTCCTCCGAACACCGGGGAGCTGTTTTTT.

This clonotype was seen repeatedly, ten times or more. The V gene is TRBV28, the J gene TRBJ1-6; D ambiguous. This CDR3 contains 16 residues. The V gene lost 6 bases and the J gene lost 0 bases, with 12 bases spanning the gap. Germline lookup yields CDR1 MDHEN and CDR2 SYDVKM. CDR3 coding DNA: TGTGCCAGCAGCCCGAACATTGGCTCCTATAATTCACCCCTCCACTTT. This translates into CASSPNIGSYNSPLHF.

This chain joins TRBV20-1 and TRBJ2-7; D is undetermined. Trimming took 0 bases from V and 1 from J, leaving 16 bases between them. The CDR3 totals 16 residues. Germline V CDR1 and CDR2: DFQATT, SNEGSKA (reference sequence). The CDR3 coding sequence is TGCAGTGCTAGAGATTATGCGGAGATGGCGTCCTACGAGCAGTACTTC. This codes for CSARDYAEMASYEQYF.

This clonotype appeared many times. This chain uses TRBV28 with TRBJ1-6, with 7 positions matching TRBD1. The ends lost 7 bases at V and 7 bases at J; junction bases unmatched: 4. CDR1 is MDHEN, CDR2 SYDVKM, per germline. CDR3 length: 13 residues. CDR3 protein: CASIRQGNSPLHF. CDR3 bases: TGTGCCAGCATACGACAGGGCAATTCACCCCTCCACTTT. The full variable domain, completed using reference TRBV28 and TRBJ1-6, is DVKVTQSSRYLVKRTGEKVFLECVQDMDHENMFWYRQDPGLGLRLIYFSYDVKMKEKGDIPEGYSVSREKKERFSLILESASTNQTSMYLCASIRQGNSPLHFGNGTRLTVT.

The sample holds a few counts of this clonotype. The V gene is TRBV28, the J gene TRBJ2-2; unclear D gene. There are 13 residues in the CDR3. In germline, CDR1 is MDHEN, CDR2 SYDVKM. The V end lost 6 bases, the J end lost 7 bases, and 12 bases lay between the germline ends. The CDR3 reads CASRNHMSGELFF. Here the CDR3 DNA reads TGTGCCAGCAGAAATCACATGAGCGGGGAGCTGTTTTTT.

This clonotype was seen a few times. CDR3 nucleotides: TGTGCCACCAGTGACGCGGGACAGGGCTTCACAGATACGCAGTATTTT. Translation: CATSDAGQGFTDTQYF. The rearrangement uses TRBV24-1 and TRBJ2-3, with 9 nucleotides matching TRBD1. Germline assignment: CDR1 KGHDR and CDR2 SFDVKD. The CDR3 covers 16 residues. V was pared by 4 bases and J by 2 bases, with 6 bases of the junction left unmatched.

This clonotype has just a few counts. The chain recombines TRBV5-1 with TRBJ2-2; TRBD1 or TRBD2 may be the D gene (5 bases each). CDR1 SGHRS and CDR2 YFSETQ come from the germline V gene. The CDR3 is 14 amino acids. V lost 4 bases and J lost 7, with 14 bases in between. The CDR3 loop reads CASSSMRDRGELFF. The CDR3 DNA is TGCGCCAGCAGCAGCATGAGGGACCGCGGGGAGCTGTTTTTT.

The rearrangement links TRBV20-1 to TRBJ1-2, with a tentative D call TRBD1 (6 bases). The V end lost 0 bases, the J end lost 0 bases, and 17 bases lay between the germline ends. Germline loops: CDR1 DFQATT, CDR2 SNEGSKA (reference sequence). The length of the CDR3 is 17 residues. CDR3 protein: CSARDPGERGTNYGYTF. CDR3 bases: TGCAGTGCTAGAGATCCCGGGGAAAGGGGGACTAACTATGGCTACACCTTC.

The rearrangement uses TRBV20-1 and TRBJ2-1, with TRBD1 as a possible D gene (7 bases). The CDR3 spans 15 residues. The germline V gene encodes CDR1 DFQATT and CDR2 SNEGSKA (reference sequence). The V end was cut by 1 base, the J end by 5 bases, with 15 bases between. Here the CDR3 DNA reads TGCAGTGCTAGAGTAGGAGGGGGCATGGACAATGAGCAGTTCTTC. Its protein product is CSARVGGGMDNEQFF.

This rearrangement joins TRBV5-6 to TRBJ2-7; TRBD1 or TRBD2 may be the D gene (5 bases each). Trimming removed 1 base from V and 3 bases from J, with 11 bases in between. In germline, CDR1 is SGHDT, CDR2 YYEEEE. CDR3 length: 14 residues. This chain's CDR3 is CASSLYPGSYEQYF. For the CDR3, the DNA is TGTGCCAGCAGCTTGTATCCAGGGAGCTACGAGCAGTACTTC.

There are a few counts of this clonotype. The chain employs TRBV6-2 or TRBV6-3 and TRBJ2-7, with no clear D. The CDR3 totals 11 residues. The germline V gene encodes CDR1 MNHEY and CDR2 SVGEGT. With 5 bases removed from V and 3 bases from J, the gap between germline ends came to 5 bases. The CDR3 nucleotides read TGTGCCAGCAGTCACCACTACGAGCAGTACTTC. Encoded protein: CASSHHYEQYF.

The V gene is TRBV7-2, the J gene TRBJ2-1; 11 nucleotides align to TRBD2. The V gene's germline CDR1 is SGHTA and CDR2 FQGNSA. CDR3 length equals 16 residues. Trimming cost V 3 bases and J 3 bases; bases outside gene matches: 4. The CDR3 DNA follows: TGTGCCAGCAGCTTTGGTGGGACTAGCGGCTACAATGAGCAGTTCTTC. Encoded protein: CASSFGGTSGYNEQFF.

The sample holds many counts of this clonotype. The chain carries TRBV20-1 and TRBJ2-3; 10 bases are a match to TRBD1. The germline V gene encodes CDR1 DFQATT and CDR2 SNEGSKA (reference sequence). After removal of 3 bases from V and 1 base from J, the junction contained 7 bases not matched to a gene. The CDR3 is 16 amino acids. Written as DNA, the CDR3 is TGCAGTGCTAGCAAACTGGGACAGGGGCGCACAGATACGCAGTATTTT. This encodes CSASKLGQGRTDTQYF.

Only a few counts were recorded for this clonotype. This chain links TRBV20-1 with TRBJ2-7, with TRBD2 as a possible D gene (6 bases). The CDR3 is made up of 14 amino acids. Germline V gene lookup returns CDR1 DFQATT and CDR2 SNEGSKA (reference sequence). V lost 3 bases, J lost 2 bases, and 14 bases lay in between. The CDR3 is CSASGRGHTYEQYF. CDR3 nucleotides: TGCAGTGCTAGTGGGCGGGGTCATACCTACGAGCAGTACTTC.

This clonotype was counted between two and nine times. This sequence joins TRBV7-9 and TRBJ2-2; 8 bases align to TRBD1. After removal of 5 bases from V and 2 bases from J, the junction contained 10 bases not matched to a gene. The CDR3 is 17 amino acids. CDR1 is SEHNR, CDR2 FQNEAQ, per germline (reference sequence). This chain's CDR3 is CASSPLRQGINTGELFF. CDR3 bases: TGTGCCAGCAGCCCCCTACGACAGGGGATTAACACCGGGGAGCTGTTTTTT.

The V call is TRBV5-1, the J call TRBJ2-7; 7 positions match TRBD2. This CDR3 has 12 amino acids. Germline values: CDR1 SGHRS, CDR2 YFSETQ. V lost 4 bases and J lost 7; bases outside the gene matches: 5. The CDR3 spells CASSPVGREQYF. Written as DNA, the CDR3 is TGCGCCAGCAGCCCGGTCGGGAGGGAGCAGTACTTC.